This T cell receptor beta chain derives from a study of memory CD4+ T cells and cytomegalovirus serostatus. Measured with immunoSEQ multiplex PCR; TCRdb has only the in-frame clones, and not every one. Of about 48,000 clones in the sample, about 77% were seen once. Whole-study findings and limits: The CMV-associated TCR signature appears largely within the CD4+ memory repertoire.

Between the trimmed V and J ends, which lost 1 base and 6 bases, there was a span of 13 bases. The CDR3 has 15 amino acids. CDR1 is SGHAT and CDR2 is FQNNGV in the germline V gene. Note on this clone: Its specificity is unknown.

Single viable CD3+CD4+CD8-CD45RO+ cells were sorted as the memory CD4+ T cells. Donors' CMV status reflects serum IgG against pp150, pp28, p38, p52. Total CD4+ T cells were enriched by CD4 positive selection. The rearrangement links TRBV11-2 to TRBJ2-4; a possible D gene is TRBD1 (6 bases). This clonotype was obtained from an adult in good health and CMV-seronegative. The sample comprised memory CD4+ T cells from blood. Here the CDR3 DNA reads TGTGCCAGCAGCTTAGCCAGGGGAAGGGGAAACATTCAGTACTTC. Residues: CASSLARGRGNIQYF.